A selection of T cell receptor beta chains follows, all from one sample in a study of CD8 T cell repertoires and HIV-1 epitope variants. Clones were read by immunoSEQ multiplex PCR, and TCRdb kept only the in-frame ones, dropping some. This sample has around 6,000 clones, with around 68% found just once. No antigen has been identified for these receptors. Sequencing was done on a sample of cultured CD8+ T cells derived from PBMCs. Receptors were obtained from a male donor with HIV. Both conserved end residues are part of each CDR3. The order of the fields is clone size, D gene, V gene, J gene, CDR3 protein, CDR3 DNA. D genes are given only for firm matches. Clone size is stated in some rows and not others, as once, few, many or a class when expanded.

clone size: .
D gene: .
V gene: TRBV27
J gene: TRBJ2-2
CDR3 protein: CASSLSQPTGELFF
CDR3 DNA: TGTGCCAGCAGTTTATCGCAACCGACCGGGGAGCTGTTTTTT

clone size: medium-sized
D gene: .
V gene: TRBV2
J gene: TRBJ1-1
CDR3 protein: CASSEWGTEAFF
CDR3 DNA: TGTGCCAGCAGTGAATGGGGAACTGAAGCTTTCTTT

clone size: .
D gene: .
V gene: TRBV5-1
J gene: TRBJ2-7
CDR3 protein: CASSATPQVYDSYEQYF
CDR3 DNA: TGCGCCAGCAGCGCCACTCCACAGGTATATGACTCCTACGAGCAGTACTTC

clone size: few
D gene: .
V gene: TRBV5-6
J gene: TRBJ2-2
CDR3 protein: CASSPEMNTGELFF
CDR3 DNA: TGTGCCAGCAGCCCGGAGATGAACACCGGGGAGCTGTTTTTT

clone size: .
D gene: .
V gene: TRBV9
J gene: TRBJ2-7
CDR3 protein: CASSVGGGSEQYF
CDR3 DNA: TGTGCCAGCAGCGTAGGGGGGGGCTCCGAGCAGTACTTC

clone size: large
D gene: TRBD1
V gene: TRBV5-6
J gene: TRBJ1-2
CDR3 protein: CASSDPGTGVLGAF
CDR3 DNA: TGTGCCAGCAGCGATCCCGGGACAGGGGTCCTCGGTGCCTTC

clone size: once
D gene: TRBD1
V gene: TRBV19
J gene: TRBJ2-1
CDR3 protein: CASGNSGTGGEHEQFF
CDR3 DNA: TGTGCCAGTGGGAATTCCGGGACAGGAGGGGAACATGAGCAGTTCTTC

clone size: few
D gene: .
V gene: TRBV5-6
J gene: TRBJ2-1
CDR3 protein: CASSSRPNEQFF
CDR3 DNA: TGTGCCAGCAGCTCCAGACCGAATGAGCAGTTCTTC

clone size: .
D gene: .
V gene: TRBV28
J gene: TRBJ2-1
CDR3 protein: CASSLVWDYNEQFF
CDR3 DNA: TGTGCCAGCAGTTTAGTGTGGGACTACAATGAGCAGTTCTTC

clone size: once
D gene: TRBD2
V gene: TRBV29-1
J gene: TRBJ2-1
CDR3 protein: CSVRQLAGVGNEQFF
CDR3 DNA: TGCAGCGTTCGTCAACTAGCGGGAGTGGGCAATGAGCAGTTCTTC

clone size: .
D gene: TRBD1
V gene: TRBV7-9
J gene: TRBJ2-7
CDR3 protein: CASSFLQGAPNEQYF
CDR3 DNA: TGTGCCAGCAGCTTCTTGCAGGGGGCGCCCAACGAGCAGTACTTC

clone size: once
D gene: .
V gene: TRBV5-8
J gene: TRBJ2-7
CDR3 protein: CASSLAGRNYEQYF
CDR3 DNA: TGTGCCAGCAGCTTGGCCGGCAGAAACTACGAGCAGTACTTC

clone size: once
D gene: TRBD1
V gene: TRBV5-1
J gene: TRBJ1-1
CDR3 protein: CASSPRTGGDTEAFF
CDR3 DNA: TGCGCCAGCAGCCCCCGGACAGGGGGAGACACTGAAGCTTTCTTT

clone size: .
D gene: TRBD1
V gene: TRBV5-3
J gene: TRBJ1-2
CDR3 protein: CARTGTANYGYTF
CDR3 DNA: TGTGCCAGAACCGGGACAGCTAACTATGGCTACACCTTC

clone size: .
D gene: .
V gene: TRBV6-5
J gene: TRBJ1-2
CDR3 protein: CASSYSRYTSYTF
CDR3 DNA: TGTGCCAGCAGTTACTCGAGATACACTAGCTACACCTTC

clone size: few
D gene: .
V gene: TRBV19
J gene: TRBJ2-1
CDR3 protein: CASSMDGSSYNEQFF
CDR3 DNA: TGTGCCAGTAGTATGGACGGATCCTCGTACAATGAGCAGTTCTTC

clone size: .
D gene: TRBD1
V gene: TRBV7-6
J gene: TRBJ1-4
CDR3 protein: CASSPGTGGLTNEKLFF
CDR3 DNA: TGTGCCAGCAGCCCGGGGACAGGGGGCTTAACTAATGAAAAACTGTTTTTT

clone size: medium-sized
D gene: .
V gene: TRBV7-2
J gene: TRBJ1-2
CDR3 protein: CASSLQVPGEGYTF
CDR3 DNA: TGTGCCAGCAGCTTACAGGTGCCAGGGGAAGGCTACACCTTC

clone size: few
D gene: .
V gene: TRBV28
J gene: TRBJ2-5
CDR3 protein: CASTPLGETQETQYF
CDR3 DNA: TGTGCCAGCACCCCCTTGGGGGAAACGCAAGAGACCCAGTACTTC

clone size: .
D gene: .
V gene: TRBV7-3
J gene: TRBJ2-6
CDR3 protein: CASSLTGSGANVLTF
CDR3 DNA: TGTGCCAGCAGCCTAACAGGCTCTGGGGCCAACGTCCTGACTTTC

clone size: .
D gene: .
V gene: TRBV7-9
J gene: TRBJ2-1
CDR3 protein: CASSLTLDSYNEQFF
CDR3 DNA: TGTGCCAGCAGCCTTACATTGGACTCCTACAATGAGCAGTTCTTC

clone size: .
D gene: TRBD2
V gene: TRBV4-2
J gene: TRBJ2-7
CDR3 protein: CASSQGGGYEQYF
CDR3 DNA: TGTGCCAGCAGCCAAGGGGGGGGCTACGAGCAGTACTTC

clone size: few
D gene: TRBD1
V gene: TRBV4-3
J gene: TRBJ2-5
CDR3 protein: CASSPLGDRGETQYF
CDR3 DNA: TGCGCCAGCAGCCCCCTCGGGGACAGGGGGGAGACCCAGTACTTC

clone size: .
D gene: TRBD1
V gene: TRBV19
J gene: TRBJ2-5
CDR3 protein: CASSGTGATETQYF
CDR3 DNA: TGTGCCAGTAGCGGGACAGGGGCGACGGAGACCCAGTACTTC

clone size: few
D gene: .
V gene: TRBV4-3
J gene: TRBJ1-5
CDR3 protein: CASSQDVGPYNQPQHF
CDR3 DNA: TGCGCCAGCAGCCAAGATGTAGGGCCCTACAATCAGCCCCAGCATTTT

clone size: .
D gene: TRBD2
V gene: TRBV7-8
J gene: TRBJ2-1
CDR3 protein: CASSLPGGTSGSGNEQFF
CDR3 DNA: TGTGCCAGCAGCTTACCGGGCGGGACTAGCGGGTCGGGCAATGAGCAGTTCTTC

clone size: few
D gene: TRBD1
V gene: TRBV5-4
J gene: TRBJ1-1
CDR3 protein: CASSPAWDSTEAFF
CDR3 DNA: TGTGCCAGCAGCCCTGCCTGGGACAGCACTGAAGCTTTCTTT

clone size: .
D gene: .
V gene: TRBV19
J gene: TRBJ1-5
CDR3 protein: CASSIGLLLAGNQPQHF
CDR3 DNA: TGTGCCAGTAGTATCGGATTATTATTGGCAGGGAATCAGCCCCAGCATTTT

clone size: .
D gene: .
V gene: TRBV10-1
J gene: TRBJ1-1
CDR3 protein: CASSEGSLNTEAFF
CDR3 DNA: TGCGCCAGCAGTGAGGGCTCATTGAACACTGAAGCTTTCTTT

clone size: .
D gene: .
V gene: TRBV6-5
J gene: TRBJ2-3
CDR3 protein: CASSYSTDPRTDTQYF
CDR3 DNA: TGTGCCAGCAGTTACTCTACGGACCCTCGCACAGATACGCAGTATTTT

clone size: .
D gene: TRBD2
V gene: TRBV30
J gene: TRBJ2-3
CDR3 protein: CAWSVDGGAADTQYF
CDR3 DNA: TGTGCCTGGAGTGTAGACGGGGGGGCCGCAGATACGCAGTATTTT

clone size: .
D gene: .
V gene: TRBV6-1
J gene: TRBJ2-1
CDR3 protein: CATSSYNEQFF
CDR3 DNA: TGTGCCACCAGCTCCTACAATGAGCAGTTCTTC

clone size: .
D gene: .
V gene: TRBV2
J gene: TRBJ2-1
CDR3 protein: CASSEVLPGSSYNNEQFF
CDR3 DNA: TGTGCCAGCAGTGAAGTGCTACCCGGTAGCTCCTACAATAATGAGCAGTTCTTC

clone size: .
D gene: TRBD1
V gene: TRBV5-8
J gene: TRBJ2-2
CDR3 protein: CAFGTGIATGELFF
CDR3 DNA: TGTGCCTTCGGGACAGGGATTGCCACCGGGGAGCTGTTTTTT

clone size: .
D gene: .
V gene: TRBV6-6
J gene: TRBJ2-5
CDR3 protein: CASSYGGQGGETQYF
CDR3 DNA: TGTGCCAGCAGTTACGGCGGGCAGGGAGGAGAGACCCAGTACTTC

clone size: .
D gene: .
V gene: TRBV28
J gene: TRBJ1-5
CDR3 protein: CASSPVGETNQPQHF
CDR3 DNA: TGTGCCAGCAGCCCCGTCGGGGAGACAAATCAGCCCCAGCATTTT

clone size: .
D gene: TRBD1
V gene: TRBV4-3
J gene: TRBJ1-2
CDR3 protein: CASSQGAIGQGNGYTF
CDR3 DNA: TGCGCCAGCAGCCAAGGGGCCATCGGACAGGGGAATGGCTACACCTTC

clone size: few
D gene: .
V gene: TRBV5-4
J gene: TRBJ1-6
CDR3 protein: CASSFREGNSPLHF
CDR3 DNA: TGTGCCAGCAGTTTCAGGGAGGGGAATTCACCCCTCCACTTT

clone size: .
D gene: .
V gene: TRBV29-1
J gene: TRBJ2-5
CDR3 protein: CSVEAPGVETQYF
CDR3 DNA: TGCAGCGTTGAAGCCCCTGGGGTAGAGACCCAGTACTTC

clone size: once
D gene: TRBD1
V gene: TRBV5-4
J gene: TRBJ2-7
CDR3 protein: CASSLQGDYEQYF
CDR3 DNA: TGTGCCAGCAGCTTACAGGGGGACTACGAGCAGTACTTC

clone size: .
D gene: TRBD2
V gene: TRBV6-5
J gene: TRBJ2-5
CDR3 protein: CAGSYGGGRQETQYF
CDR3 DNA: TGTGCCGGCAGTTACGGGGGGGGCCGACAAGAGACCCAGTACTTC

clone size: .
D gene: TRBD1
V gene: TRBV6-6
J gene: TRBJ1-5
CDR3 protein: CASRSGQGKQPQHF
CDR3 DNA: TGTGCCAGCAGATCCGGACAGGGAAAACAGCCCCAGCATTTT

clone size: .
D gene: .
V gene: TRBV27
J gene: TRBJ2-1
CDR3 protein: CASSLPGQTDLGEQFF
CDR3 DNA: TGTGCCAGCAGTTTGCCGGGACAAACAGATCTGGGTGAGCAGTTCTTC

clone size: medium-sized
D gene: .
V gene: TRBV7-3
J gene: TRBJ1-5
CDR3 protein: CASSLNGGLRNQPQHF
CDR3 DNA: TGTGCCAGCAGCTTAAATGGAGGGTTGCGCAATCAGCCCCAGCATTTT

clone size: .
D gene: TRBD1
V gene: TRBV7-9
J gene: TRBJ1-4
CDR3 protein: CASSPGTGIVTNEKLFF
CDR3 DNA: TGTGCCAGCAGCCCCGGGACAGGGATCGTAACTAATGAAAAACTGTTTTTT

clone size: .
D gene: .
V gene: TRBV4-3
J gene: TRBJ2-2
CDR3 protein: CASSQEVGDLANTGELFF
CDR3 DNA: TGCGCCAGCAGCCAAGAGGTGGGCGACCTCGCGAACACCGGGGAGCTGTTTTTT

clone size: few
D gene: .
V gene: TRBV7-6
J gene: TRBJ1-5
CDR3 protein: CASSPWGNQPQHF
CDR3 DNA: TGTGCCAGCTCCCCTTGGGGGAATCAGCCCCAGCATTTT

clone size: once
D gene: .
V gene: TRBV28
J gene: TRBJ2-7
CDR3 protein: CASSGLVTYEQYF
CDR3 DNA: TGTGCCAGCAGTGGACTCGTAACCTACGAGCAGTACTTC

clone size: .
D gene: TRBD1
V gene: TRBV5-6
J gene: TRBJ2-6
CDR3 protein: CASSGGWDRGFSGANVLTF
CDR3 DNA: TGTGCCAGCAGCGGGGGCTGGGACAGGGGATTTTCTGGGGCCAACGTCCTGACTTTC

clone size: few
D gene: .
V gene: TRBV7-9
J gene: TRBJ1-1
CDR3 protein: CASSLNGGSNTEAFF
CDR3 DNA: TGTGCCAGCAGCTTAAATGGGGGTTCCAACACTGAAGCTTTCTTT

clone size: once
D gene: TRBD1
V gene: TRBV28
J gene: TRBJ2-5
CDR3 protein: CASSPRGGGQGLGETQYF
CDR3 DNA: TGTGCCAGCAGTCCCCGAGGCGGGGGACAGGGCCTTGGGGAGACCCAGTACTTC

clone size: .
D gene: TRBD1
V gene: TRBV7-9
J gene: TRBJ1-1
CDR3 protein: CASSQSTGGGYEAFF
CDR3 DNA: TGTGCCAGCAGCCAATCGACAGGGGGCGGCTATGAAGCTTTCTTT

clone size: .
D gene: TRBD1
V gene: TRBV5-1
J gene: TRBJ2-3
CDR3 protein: CASRWGTGGADTQYF
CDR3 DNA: TGCGCCAGCAGATGGGGGACAGGGGGCGCAGATACGCAGTATTTT

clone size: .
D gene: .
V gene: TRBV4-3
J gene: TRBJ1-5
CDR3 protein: CASSQVGGGQPQHF
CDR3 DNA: TGCGCCAGCAGCCAAGTTGGGGGGGGACAGCCCCAGCATTTT

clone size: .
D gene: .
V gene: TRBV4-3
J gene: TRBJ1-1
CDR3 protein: CASSQDNATRNTEAFF
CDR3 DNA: TGCGCCAGCAGCCAAGATAACGCCACACGGAACACTGAAGCTTTCTTT

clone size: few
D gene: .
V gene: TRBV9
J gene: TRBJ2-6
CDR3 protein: CASERSGSGANVLTF
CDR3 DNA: TGTGCCAGCGAGCGGTCGGGTTCGGGGGCCAACGTCCTGACTTTC

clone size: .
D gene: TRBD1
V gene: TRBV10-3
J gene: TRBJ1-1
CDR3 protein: CASSWDRATEAFF
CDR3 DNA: TGTGCCAGCAGTTGGGACAGGGCCACTGAAGCTTTCTTT

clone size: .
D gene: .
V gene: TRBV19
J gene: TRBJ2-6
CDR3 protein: CASSCSWTKQSRANVLTF
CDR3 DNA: TGTGCCAGTAGTTGTTCTTGGACAAAACAAAGTCGGGCCAACGTCCTGACTTTC

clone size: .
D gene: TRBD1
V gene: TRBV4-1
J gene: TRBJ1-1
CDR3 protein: CASSLGQGNTEAFF
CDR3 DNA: TGCGCCAGCAGCCTCGGACAGGGGAACACTGAAGCTTTCTTT